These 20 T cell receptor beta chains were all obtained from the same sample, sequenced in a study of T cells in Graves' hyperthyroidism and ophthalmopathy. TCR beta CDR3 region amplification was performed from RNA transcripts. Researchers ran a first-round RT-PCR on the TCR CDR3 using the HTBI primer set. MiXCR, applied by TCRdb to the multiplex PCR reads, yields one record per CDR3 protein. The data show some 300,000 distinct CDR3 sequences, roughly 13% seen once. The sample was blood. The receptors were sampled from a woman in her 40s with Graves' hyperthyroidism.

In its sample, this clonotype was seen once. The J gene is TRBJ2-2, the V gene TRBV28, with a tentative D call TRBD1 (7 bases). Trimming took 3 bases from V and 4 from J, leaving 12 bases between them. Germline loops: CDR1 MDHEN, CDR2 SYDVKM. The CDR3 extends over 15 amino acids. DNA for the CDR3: TGTGCCAGCAGTTTTCGGCAGGGGGGCACCGGGGAGCTGTTTTTT. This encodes CASSFRQGGTGELFF.

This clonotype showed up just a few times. Written as DNA, the CDR3 is TGTGCCAGCAGTTCCAGGGGCGACGGGGAGCTGTTTTTT. Translating it yields CASSSRGDGELFF. This rearrangement joins TRBV5-4 to TRBJ2-2; maybe TRBD1 (6 bases). Germline V gene sequence: CDR1 SGHNT, CDR2 YYREEE (reference sequence). Trimming left V 5 bases short and J 7 bases short, with 12 bases between. The CDR3 has 13 amino acids.

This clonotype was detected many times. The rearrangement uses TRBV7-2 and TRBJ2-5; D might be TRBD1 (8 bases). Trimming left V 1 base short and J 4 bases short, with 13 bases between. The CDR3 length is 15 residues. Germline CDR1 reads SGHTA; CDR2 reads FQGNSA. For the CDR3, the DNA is TGTGCCAGCAGCTTAGGGGACAGGACTAGAGAGACCCAGTACTTC. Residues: CASSLGDRTRETQYF.

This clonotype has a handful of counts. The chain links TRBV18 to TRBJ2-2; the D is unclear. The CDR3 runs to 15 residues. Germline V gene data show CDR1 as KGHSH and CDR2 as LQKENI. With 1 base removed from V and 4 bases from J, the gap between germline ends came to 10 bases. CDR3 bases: TGTGCCAGCTCACCACAGGCAGGAGTCACCGGGGAGCTGTTTTTT. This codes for CASSPQAGVTGELFF.

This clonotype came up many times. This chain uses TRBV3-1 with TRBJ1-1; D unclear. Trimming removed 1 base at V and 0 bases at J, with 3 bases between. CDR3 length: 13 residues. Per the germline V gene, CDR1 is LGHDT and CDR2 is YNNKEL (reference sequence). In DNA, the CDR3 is TGTGCCAGCAGCCAAGCTATGAACACTGAAGCTTTCTTT. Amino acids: CASSQAMNTEAFF.

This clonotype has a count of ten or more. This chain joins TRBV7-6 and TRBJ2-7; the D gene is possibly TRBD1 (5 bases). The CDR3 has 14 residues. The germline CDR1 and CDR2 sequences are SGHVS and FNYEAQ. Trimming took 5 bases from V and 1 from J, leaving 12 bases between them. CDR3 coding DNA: TGTGCCAGCAGCCAAGGGAAGGGGTCCTACGAGCAGTACTTC. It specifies CASSQGKGSYEQYF.

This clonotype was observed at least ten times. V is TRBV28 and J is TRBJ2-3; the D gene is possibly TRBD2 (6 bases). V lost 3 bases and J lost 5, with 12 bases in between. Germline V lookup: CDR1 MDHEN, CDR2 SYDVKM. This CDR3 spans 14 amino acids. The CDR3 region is CASSLGGAKDTQYF. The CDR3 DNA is TGTGCCAGCAGTTTGGGGGGAGCCAAAGATACGCAGTATTTT.

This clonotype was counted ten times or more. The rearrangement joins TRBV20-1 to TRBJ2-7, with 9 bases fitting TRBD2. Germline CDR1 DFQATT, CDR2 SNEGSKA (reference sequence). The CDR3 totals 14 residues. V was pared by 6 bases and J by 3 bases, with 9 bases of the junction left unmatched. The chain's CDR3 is CSAGTAGGVYEQYF. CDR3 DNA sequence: TGCAGTGCAGGGACAGCGGGAGGAGTCTACGAGCAGTACTTC.

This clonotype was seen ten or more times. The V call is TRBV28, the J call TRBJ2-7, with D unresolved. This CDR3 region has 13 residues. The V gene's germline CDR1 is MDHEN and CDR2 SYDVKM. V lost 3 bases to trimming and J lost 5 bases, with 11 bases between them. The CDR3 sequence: CASSFRSAHEQYF. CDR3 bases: TGTGCCAGCAGTTTCCGGTCCGCCCACGAGCAGTACTTC.

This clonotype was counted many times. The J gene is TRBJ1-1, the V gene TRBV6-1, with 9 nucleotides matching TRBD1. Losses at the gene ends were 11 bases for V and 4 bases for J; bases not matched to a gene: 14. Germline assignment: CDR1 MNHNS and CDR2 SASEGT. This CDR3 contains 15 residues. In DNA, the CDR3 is TGTGCCCACCACCGGGACAGGGTCGGTGGCACTGAAGCTTTCTTT. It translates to CAHHRDRVGGTEAFF.

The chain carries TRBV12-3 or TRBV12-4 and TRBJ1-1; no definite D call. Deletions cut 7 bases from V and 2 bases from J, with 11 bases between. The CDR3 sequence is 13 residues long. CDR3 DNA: TGTGCCAGCATGGCAACAGATAACACTGAAGCTTTCTTT. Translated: CASMATDNTEAFF.

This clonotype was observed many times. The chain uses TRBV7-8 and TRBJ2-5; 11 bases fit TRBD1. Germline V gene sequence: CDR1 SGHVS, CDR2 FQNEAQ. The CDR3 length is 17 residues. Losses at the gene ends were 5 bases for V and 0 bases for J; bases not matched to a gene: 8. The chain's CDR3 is CASSRGWDRGNQETQYF. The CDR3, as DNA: TGTGCCAGCAGCCGGGGATGGGACAGGGGGAACCAAGAGACCCAGTACTTC.

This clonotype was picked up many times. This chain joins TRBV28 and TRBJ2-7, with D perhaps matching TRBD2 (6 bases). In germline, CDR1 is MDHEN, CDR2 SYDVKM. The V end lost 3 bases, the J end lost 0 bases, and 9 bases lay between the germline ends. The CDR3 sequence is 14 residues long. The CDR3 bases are TGTGCCAGCAGTTTCCGGGGGAACTCCTACGAGCAGTACTTC. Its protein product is CASSFRGNSYEQYF.

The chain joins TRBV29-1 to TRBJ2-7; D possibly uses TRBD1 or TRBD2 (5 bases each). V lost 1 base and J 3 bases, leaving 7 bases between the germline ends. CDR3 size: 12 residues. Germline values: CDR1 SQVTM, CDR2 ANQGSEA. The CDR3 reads CSVEGDGYEQYF. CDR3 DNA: TGCAGCGTTGAAGGGGACGGCTACGAGCAGTACTTC.

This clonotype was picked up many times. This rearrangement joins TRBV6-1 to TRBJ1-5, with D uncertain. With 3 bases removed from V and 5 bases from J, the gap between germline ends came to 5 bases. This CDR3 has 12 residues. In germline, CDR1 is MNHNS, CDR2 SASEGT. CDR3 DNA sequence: TGTGCCAGCAGTGAGGGGTATCAGCCCCAGCATTTT. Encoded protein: CASSEGYQPQHF.

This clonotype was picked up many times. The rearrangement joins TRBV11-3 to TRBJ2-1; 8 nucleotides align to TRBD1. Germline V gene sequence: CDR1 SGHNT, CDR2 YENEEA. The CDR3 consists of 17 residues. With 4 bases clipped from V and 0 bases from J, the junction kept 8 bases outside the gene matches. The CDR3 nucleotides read TGTGCCAGCAGCTATCTAACCGGACAGGGCTCCTACAATGAGCAGTTCTTC. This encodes CASSYLTGQGSYNEQFF.

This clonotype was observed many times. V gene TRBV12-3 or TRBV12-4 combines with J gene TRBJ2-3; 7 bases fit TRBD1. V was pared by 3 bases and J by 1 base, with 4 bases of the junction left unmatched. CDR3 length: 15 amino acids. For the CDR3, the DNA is TGTGCCAGCAGTTTGTTCACAGGGGGCACAGATACGCAGTATTTT. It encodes CASSLFTGGTDTQYF.

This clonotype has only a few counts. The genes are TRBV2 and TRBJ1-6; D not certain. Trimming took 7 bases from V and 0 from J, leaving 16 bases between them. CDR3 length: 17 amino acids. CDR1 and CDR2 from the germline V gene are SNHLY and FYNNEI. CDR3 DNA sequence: TGTGCCAGCACTAGCGGACCCCTGAGCTCCTATAATTCACCCCTCCACTTT. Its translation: CASTSGPLSSYNSPLHF.

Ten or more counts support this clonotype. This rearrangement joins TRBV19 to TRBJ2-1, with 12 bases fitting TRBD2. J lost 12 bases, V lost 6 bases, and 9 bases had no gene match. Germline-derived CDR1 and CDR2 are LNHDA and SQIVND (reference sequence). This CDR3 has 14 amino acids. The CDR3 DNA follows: TGTGCCAGTAGCCAAGGACTAGCGGGATCAAGGCAGTTCTTC. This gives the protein CASSQGLAGSRQFF.

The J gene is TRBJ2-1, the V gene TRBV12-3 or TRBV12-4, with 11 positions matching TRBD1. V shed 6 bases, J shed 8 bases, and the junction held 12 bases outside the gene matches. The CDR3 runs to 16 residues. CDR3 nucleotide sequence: TGTGCCAGCAGCAAACCCGGACAGGGGGCGTCCGATGAGCAGTTCTTC. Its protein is CASSKPGQGASDEQFF.